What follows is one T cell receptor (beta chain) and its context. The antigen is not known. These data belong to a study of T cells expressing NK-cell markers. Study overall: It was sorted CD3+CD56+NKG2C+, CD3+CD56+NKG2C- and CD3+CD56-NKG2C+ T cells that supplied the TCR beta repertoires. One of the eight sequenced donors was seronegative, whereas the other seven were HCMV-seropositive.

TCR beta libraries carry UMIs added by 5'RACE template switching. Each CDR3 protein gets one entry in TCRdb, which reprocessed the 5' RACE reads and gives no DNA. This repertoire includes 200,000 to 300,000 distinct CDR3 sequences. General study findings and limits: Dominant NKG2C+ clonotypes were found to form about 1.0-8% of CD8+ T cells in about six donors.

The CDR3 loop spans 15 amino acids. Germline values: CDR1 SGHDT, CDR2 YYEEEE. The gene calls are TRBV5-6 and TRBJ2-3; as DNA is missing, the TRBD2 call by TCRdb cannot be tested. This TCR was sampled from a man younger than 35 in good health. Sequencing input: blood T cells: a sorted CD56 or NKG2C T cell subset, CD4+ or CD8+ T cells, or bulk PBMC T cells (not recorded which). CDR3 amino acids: CASSFGGLLTDTQYF.